The 15 T cell receptor beta chains in this list originate from one sample, sequenced in a study of T cell repertoires in cytomegalovirus infection. Via MiXCR, TCRdb re-called the reads, giving one row per CDR3 protein. The profile shows roughly 220,000 distinct CDR3 sequences, less than 50% of them singletons. Their recognized antigens are unknown. The sequencing here drew on CD8+ T cells from cultured PBMCs, taken from culture after CMV antigen stimulation. These receptors all stem from a human donor in good health (CMV status not recorded). Some clones in this sample may be carry-over from other donors' samples.

This clonotype was seen more than once but under ten times. This chain links TRBV6-5 with TRBJ2-3, with D possibly being TRBD1 (6 bases). Germline assignment: CDR1 MNHEY and CDR2 SVGAGI. CDR3 length equals 14 residues. The V end was cut by 8 bases, the J end by 3 bases, with 15 bases between. CDR3 loop: CASRPGVVTDTQYF. The CDR3 region has the DNA TGTGCCAGCCGCCCAGGGGTTGTGACAGATACGCAGTATTTT.

The chain links TRBV19 to TRBJ2-1; possible D gene TRBD1, 6 bases. This CDR3 is built from 14 residues. CDR1 and CDR2 (germline): LNHDA, SQIVND (reference sequence). With 10 bases removed from V and 4 bases from J, the gap between germline ends came to 17 bases. For the CDR3, the DNA is TGTGCCACTACCCAGGGGAGAATATACAATGAGCAGTTCTTC. It specifies CATTQGRIYNEQFF.

The gene calls are TRBV14 and TRBJ2-1; 15 nucleotides line up with TRBD2. The V gene's germline CDR1 is SGHDN and CDR2 FVKESK. After removal of 2 bases from V and 0 bases from J, the junction contained 8 bases not matched to a gene. The CDR3 has 20 residues. CDR3 in DNA: TGTGCCAGCAGCCAATCCGGGACTAGCGGGAGGCAAAGCTCCTACAATGAGCAGTTCTTC. It yields the protein CASSQSGTSGRQSSYNEQFF. The complete variable domain, with remaining parts taken from reference TRBV14 and TRBJ2-1, reads EAGVTQFPSHSVIEKGQTVTLRCDPISGHDNLYWYRRVMGKEIKFLLHFVKESKQDESGMPNNRFLAERTGGTYSTLKVQPAELEDSGVYFCASSQSGTSGRQSSYNEQFFGPGTRLTVL.

V and J are TRBV19 and TRBJ2-1; possibly TRBD2 for D (7 bases). The CDR3 totals 17 residues. The V gene's germline CDR1 is LNHDA and CDR2 SQIVND (reference sequence). Trimming left V 5 bases short and J 2 bases short, with 19 bases between. CDR3 bases: TGTGCCAGTAGTGACCACAGGGACTACCGGACCTACAATGAGCAGTTCTTC. Amino acid sequence: CASSDHRDYRTYNEQFF. Full variable domain (remainder filled in from reference TRBV19 and TRBJ2-1): DGGITQSPKYLFRKEGQNVTLSCEQNLNHDAMYWYRQDPGQGLRLIYYSQIVNDFQKGDIAEGYSVSREKKESFPLTVTSAQKNPTAFYLCASSDHRDYRTYNEQFFGPGTRLTVL.

The J gene is TRBJ2-2, the V gene TRBV6-5; 8 bases fit TRBD1. CDR1 is MNHEY, CDR2 SVGAGI, per germline. V shed 4 bases and J 5 bases; nucleotides not matched to a gene: 6. The CDR3 is made up of 15 amino acids. This chain's CDR3 is CASSSGQGETGELFF. In DNA form, the CDR3 reads TGTGCCAGCAGTTCAGGACAGGGAGAAACCGGGGAGCTGTTTTTT.

V is TRBV7-6 and J is TRBJ2-5, with TRBD2 as a possible D gene (6 bases). Germline lookup yields CDR1 SGHVS and CDR2 FNYEAQ. Trimming took 5 bases from V and 5 from J, leaving 15 bases between them. The length of the CDR3 is 14 residues. This CDR3 is CASSLGDSRETQYF. Here the CDR3 DNA reads TGTGCCAGCAGCCTGGGGGACTCTCGGGAGACCCAGTACTTC.

This clonotype has at least ten counts. This sequence joins TRBV4-1 and TRBJ2-7; tentative D call: TRBD2 (7 bases). The germline V and J ends were trimmed by 0 bases and 3 bases, with 15 bases remaining between them. Germline loops: CDR1 MGHRA, CDR2 YSYEKL. This CDR3 has 16 amino acids. CDR3 DNA: TGCGCCAGCAGCCAAGAGGGGGGGGCCCCCCTCTACGAGCAGTACTTC. Amino acids: CASSQEGGAPLYEQYF.

The chain combines TRBV4-1 with TRBJ2-7; TRBD1 might be the D (5 bases). Germline CDR1 and CDR2: MGHRA and YSYEKL. The CDR3 loop spans 15 amino acids. Trimming removed 0 bases from V and 0 bases from J, with 9 bases in between. CDR3 residues: CASSQESDSSYEQYF. The CDR3 bases are TGCGCCAGCAGCCAAGAATCTGACAGCTCCTACGAGCAGTACTTC.

The chain carries TRBV7-9 and TRBJ1-2, with 7 bases lining up with TRBD1. Trimming cost V 5 bases and J 5 bases; bases outside gene matches: 11. The CDR3 contains 15 residues. Germline CDR1 SEHNR, CDR2 FQNEAQ (reference sequence). CDR3 amino acids: CASSPRQGIRYGYTF. DNA for the CDR3: TGTGCCAGCAGCCCCAGACAGGGAATACGTTATGGCTACACCTTC.

The sample holds many counts of this clonotype. The V and J genes are TRBV7-6 and TRBJ1-4; D perhaps matches TRBD1 (5 bases). V was clipped by 2 bases and J by 13 bases, with 11 bases between them. The CDR3 totals 12 residues. Germline CDR1 and CDR2: SGHVS and FNYEAQ. CDR3 sequence reads: CASSLWWGLLFF. In DNA, the CDR3 is TGTGCCAGCAGCTTATGGTGGGGCCTACTGTTTTTT.

This clonotype showed up many times. The rearrangement joins TRBV7-2 to TRBJ1-3, with D unclear. Trimming left V 5 bases short and J 0 bases short, with 8 bases between. This CDR3 has 14 residues. The germline V gene encodes CDR1 SGHTA and CDR2 FQGNSA. CDR3 sequence: CASSAGTSGNTIYF. CDR3 DNA sequence: TGTGCCAGCAGCGCGGGAACCTCTGGAAACACCATATATTTT.

In its sample, this clonotype was seen a few times. The V gene is TRBV11-1, the J gene TRBJ1-1, with no clear D. The V end was cut by 5 bases, the J end by 1 base, with 11 bases between. CDR3 length equals 14 residues. Germline lookup yields CDR1 SGHAT and CDR2 FQDESV (reference sequence). DNA for the CDR3: TGTGCCAGCAGCCTGATTACAGAGAACACTGAAGCTTTCTTT. Its protein product is CASSLITENTEAFF.

This clonotype was counted only a few times. The rearrangement uses TRBV19 and TRBJ1-5; 7 positions agree with TRBD1. V shed 10 bases and J 2 bases; nucleotides not matched to a gene: 11. Germline V gene sequence: CDR1 LNHDA, CDR2 SQIVND (reference sequence). The CDR3 runs 15 residues. In DNA, the CDR3 is TGTGCCACCACCAGGGGGGCGGACGGCAATCAGCCCCAGCATTTT. The encoded protein is CATTRGADGNQPQHF.

The chain recombines TRBV28 with TRBJ2-5; a possible D gene is TRBD2 (7 bases). Trimming shortened V by 5 bases and J by 2 bases, and 24 bases separated the two germline ends. This CDR3 contains 18 residues. Germline CDR1 and CDR2: MDHEN and SYDVKM. Here the CDR3 DNA reads TGTGCCAGCAGTACTTTACCCGTGGCGGGGGCATGGCAAGAGACCCAGTACTTC. Translation: CASSTLPVAGAWQETQYF.

In this sample, this clonotype turned up a few times. This chain links TRBV4-1 with TRBJ1-5; 8 bases match TRBD1. Germline CDR1 reads MGHRA; CDR2 reads YSYEKL. The CDR3 is 16 residues long. The V gene end was trimmed by 0 bases and the J gene end by 4 bases; junction bases not matched to a gene: 5. The CDR3 loop reads CASSQEGRQGNQPQHF. Here the CDR3 DNA reads TGCGCCAGCAGCCAAGAAGGGAGACAGGGGAATCAGCCCCAGCATTTT.